A single sample gave rise to the 24 T cell receptor beta chains below, sequenced in a study of T cell changes during pregnancy in multiple sclerosis. Here immunoSEQ multiplex PCR was the method, and the copy in TCRdb shows in-frame clones only, minus some. The sample yields over 50,000 clones, about nine tenths seen once. The sample in question was CD4+ T cells from peripheral blood mononuclear cells, obtained in the third trimester of pregnancy. The receptors stem from a female donor with multiple sclerosis, enrolled in a pregnancy study.

The chain carries TRBV5-1 and TRBJ2-7, with 8 bases fitting TRBD1. V shed 2 bases, J shed 5 bases, and the junction held 6 bases outside the gene matches. Per the germline V gene, CDR1 is SGHRS and CDR2 is YFSETQ. This CDR3 has 14 amino acids. CDR3: CASSFGQGANEQYF. CDR3 bases: TGCGCCAGCAGCTTCGGGCAGGGGGCTAACGAGCAGTACTTC.

This clone was seen only a few times. The rearrangement uses TRBV6-6 and TRBJ1-4; 9 bases match TRBD1. J gave up 3 bases and V 6 bases, and 8 bases lay outside the gene matches. The CDR3 covers 16 residues. Germline CDR1 MNHNY, CDR2 SVGAGI (reference sequence). The CDR3 sequence: CASRRDRAGANEKLFF. DNA of the CDR3: TGTGCCAGCAGGAGGGACAGGGCAGGCGCTAATGAAAAACTGTTTTTT.

V usage is TRBV6-1 and J usage is TRBJ1-1; 8 bases fit TRBD1. The CDR3 runs 15 residues. CDR1 MNHNS and CDR2 SASEGT come from the germline V gene. J gave up 1 base and V 2 bases, and 3 bases lay outside the gene matches. CDR3: CASSEPGGTNTEAFF. CDR3 sequence (DNA): TGTGCCAGCAGTGAACCAGGGGGCACGAACACTGAAGCTTTCTTT.

In this sample, this clone turned up once. The chain is built from TRBV19 and TRBJ2-3; D unclear. V was trimmed by 2 bases and J by 2 bases, leaving 11 bases between them. CDR1 and CDR2 (germline): LNHDA, SQIVND (reference sequence). The CDR3 length is 15 residues. The DNA for the CDR3 is TGTGCCAGTAGTATATCCGAGACTTTCACAGATACGCAGTATTTT. Amino acids: CASSISETFTDTQYF. The full variable domain, its missing parts supplied by reference TRBV19 and TRBJ2-3, is DGGITQSPKYLFRKEGQNVTLSCEQNLNHDAMYWYRQDPGQGLRLIYYSQIVNDFQKGDIAEGYSVSREKKESFPLTVTSAQKNPTAFYLCASSISETFTDTQYFGPGTRLTVL.

In this sample, this clone turned up once. V and J are TRBV7-8 and TRBJ2-7; TRBD1 matches 9 bases. There are 15 residues in the CDR3. Germline assignment: CDR1 SGHVS and CDR2 FQNEAQ. The V segment lost 5 bases and the J segment 3 bases; nucleotides outside the gene matches: 8. The CDR3 DNA follows: TGTGCCAGCAGCAAAGGGACAGGGCACATCTACGAGCAGTACTTC. As protein: CASSKGTGHIYEQYF.

The genes are TRBV6-5 and TRBJ2-5; D is ambiguous. The V gene's germline CDR1 is MNHEY and CDR2 SVGAGI. The germline V and J ends were trimmed by 4 bases and 2 bases, with 5 bases remaining between them. The CDR3 extends over 12 amino acids. CDR3 nucleotides: TGTGCCAGCAGTTCCTTTCAAGAGACCCAGTACTTC. Residues: CASSSFQETQYF.

V and J are TRBV19 and TRBJ2-7, with D possibly being TRBD1 (7 bases). V was cut by 5 bases and J by 5 bases, with 19 bases left in between. This CDR3 spans 15 amino acids. From germline, CDR1 is LNHDA and CDR2 SQIVND (reference sequence). Here the CDR3 reads CASSSTYRGGDEQYF. The CDR3 DNA sequence: TGTGCCAGTAGTTCCACCTACAGGGGCGGGGACGAGCAGTACTTC.

This clone occurred once. The V gene is TRBV7-9, the J gene TRBJ1-2, with D perhaps matching TRBD1 (5 bases). V was trimmed by 5 bases and J by 4 bases, leaving 17 bases between them. The CDR3 spans 15 residues. Germline CDR1 SEHNR, CDR2 FQNEAQ (reference sequence). This CDR3 is CASSEGYRTPYGYTF. The CDR3 DNA reads TGTGCCAGCAGCGAAGGTTATCGGACACCCTATGGCTACACCTTC.

The V call is TRBV19, the J call TRBJ2-7; D is possibly TRBD1 (5 bases). The CDR3 is made up of 16 amino acids. Germline V gene data show CDR1 as LNHDA and CDR2 as SQIVND (reference sequence). V was pared by 2 bases and J by 6 bases, with 20 bases between. The DNA for the CDR3 is TGTGCCAGTAGTATAATGACGTCCAGGGTAGGTTCCGAGCAGTACTTC. Translated, it gives CASSIMTSRVGSEQYF.

This clone was seen only a few times. V gene TRBV11-2 combines with J gene TRBJ1-1, with TRBD1 matching over 7 bases. The V segment lost 5 bases and the J segment 10 bases; nucleotides outside the gene matches: 10. From germline, CDR1 is SGHAT and CDR2 FQNNGV. This CDR3 is 13 amino acids long. The CDR3 nucleotides read TGTGCCAGCAGCGGAGGGACAGACGGGCGAGCTTTCTTT. Its translation: CASSGGTDGRAFF.

Concerning this clone: An end of the junction does not agree with germline; a read error may underlie this. CDR3: CSAITASRQGTQYF. The DNA for the CDR3 is TGCAGCGCTATAACGGCCAGCAGACAAGGGACCCAGTACTTC. The chain is built from TRBV29-1 and TRBJ2-5; D is unclear. The germline gives CDR1 SQVTM, CDR2 ANQGSEA. This CDR3 comprises 14 residues.

The sample holds a few counts of this clone. V and J are TRBV6-1 and TRBJ2-5; 10 positions match TRBD1. V gave up 2 bases and J gave up 3 bases; unmatched junction bases: 3. Looked up from germline, CDR1 is MNHNS and CDR2 is SASEGT. The CDR3 contains 15 residues. The CDR3 loop is CASSEWGTGEETQYF. Here the CDR3 DNA reads TGTGCCAGCAGTGAATGGGGGACAGGGGAAGAGACCCAGTACTTC.

This chain's CDR3 is CASTWGQTSNQPQHF. The CDR3 DNA reads as TGTGCCAGTACCTGGGGCCAGACTAGCAATCAGCCCCAGCATTTT. The chain couples TRBV19 to TRBJ1-5, with D possibly matching TRBD1 (5 bases). The CDR3 has 15 amino acids. The ends were cut back, 7 bases at V and 0 bases at J, with 13 bases in the middle. CDR1 is LNHDA and CDR2 is SQIVND in the germline V gene (reference sequence).

For this clone: The germline gene is not matched at one end of the junction; a read error may be the cause. The V gene is TRBV7-9, the J gene TRBJ1-2, with D maybe TRBD1 (6 bases). Per the germline V gene, CDR1 is SEHNR and CDR2 is FQNEAQ (reference sequence). The length of the CDR3 is 15 residues. This CDR3 is CASSLAGTTTYGYTF. The CDR3 nucleotides read TGTGCCAGCAGCCTAGCCGGGACAACTACCTATGGCTACACCTTC.

About this clone itself: The junction and the germline gene differ at one end; a read error may be behind it. The rearrangement uses TRBV6-1 and TRBJ2-7; 8 nucleotides agree with TRBD1. This CDR3 contains 14 residues. Germline V gene lookup returns CDR1 MNHNS and CDR2 SASEGT. The CDR3 nucleotides read TGTGCCAGCAGTGAAGAATTTGACAGGGGCCGACTGGAATTC. This gives the protein CASSEEFDRGRLEF.

The chain carries TRBV5-1 and TRBJ1-1; perhaps TRBD1 as D (5 bases). The germline V gene has CDR1 SGHRS and CDR2 YFSETQ. The V end was cut by 7 bases, the J end by 4 bases, with 14 bases between. The CDR3 is 13 residues long. CDR3 sequence: CASGDPGGTEAFF. In DNA form, the CDR3 reads TGCGCCAGCGGGGACCCGGGGGGCACTGAAGCTTTCTTT.

This clone has a single count. The rearrangement uses TRBV7-9 and TRBJ2-1; 8 positions match TRBD2. Trimming removed 5 bases from V and 10 bases from J; junction bases left unmatched: 7. This CDR3 region has 13 residues. Germline V gene data show CDR1 as SEHNR and CDR2 as FQNEAQ (reference sequence). CDR3 DNA sequence: TGTGCCAGCAGCGTCGCGGGGGGTAGCGAGCAGTTCTTC. Its translation: CASSVAGGSEQFF.

The V call is TRBV18, the J call TRBJ2-1; 8 positions agree with TRBD2. The CDR3 is 15 amino acids. Germline V gives CDR1 KGHSH, CDR2 LQKENI. Trimming took 0 bases from V and 9 from J; bases not matched to a gene: 7. The DNA for the CDR3 is TGTGCCAGCTCACCACCGGGACTAGGGGGTGGTGAGCAGTTCTTC. Amino acids: CASSPPGLGGGEQFF.

The chain employs TRBV10-1 and TRBJ2-1; 10 positions agree with TRBD2. The CDR3 loop spans 15 amino acids. The germline gives CDR1 WNHNN, CDR2 SYGVQD (reference sequence). Unmatched junction bases numbered 8, after V lost 4 bases and J lost 8 bases. CDR3 in DNA: TGCGCCAGCAGTGGCATGGGGACTAGCGCCCATGAGCAGTTCTTC. It encodes CASSGMGTSAHEQFF.

V usage is TRBV7-2 and J usage is TRBJ2-5, with 7 bases identical to TRBD2. Germline V gene data show CDR1 as SGHTA and CDR2 as FQGNSA. Trimming took 5 bases from V and 7 from J; bases not matched to a gene: 16. This CDR3 has 16 residues. CDR3 residues: CASSPGGRGVGATQYF. The DNA for the CDR3 is TGTGCCAGCAGCCCCGGGGGACGGGGGGTCGGGGCGACCCAGTACTTC.

This sequence joins TRBV6-5 and TRBJ1-1; tentatively, D is TRBD1 (6 bases). The germline gives CDR1 MNHEY, CDR2 SVGAGI. The CDR3 runs to 13 residues. Trimming took off 6 bases at V and 0 bases at J, with 8 bases between the two ends. The CDR3 region has the DNA TGTGCCAGCAGGCAGGGGCTGAACACTGAAGCTTTCTTT. Its protein product is CASRQGLNTEAFF.

The chain joins TRBV12-5 to TRBJ2-5, with D perhaps TRBD2 (6 bases). Trimming shortened V by 1 base and J by 3 bases, and 9 bases separated the two germline ends. Germline assignment: CDR1 LGHNT and CDR2 FRNRAP. The CDR3 has 14 amino acids. The CDR3 here is CASGLATREETQYF. CDR3 DNA sequence: TGTGCTAGTGGTTTGGCGACTAGAGAAGAGACCCAGTACTTC.

The chain is built from TRBV10-3 and TRBJ2-7; TRBD1 matches at 10 bases. Per germline, CDR1 ENHRY and CDR2 SYGVKD. The CDR3 has 14 amino acids. Trimming at V came to 5 bases and at J to 4 bases, leaving 5 bases not matched to a gene. CDR3 sequence (DNA): TGTGCCATCAGTTTCGGGACAGGGGTATACGAGCAGTACTTC. Its translation: CAISFGTGVYEQYF.

This sequence joins TRBV2 and TRBJ1-1; 9 nucleotides align to TRBD1. The V and J ends lost 6 bases and 13 bases, in that order; junction bases with no gene match: 9. The CDR3 is 12 amino acids. The germline V gene has CDR1 SNHLY and CDR2 FYNNEI. CDR3 loop: CASRRPGTGLFF. CDR3 sequence (DNA): TGTGCCAGCAGACGACCCGGGACAGGGCTTTTCTTT.